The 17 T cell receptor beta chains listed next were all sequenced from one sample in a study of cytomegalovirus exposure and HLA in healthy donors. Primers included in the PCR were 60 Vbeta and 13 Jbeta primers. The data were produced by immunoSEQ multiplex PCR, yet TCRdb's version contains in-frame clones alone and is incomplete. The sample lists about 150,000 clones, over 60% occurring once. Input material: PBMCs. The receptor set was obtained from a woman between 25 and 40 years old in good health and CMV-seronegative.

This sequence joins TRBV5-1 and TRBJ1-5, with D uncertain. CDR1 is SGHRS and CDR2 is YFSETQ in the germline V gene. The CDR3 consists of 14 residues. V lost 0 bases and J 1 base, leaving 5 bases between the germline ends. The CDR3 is CASSLDRSNQPQHF. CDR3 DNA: TGCGCCAGCAGCTTGGACCGGAGCAATCAGCCCCAGCATTTT.

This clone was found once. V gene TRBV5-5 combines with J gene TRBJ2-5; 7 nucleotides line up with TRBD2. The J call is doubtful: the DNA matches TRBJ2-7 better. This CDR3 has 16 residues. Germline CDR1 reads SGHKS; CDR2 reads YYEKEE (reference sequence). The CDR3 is CASSLRGGGYSYEQYF. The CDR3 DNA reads TGTGCCAGCAGCTTGAGGGGCGGGGGTTACTCCTACGAGCAGTACTTC.

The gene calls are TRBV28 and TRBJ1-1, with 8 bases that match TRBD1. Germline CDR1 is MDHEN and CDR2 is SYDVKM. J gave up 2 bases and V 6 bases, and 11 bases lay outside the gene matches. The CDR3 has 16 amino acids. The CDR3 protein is CASRLSRGQGNTEAFF. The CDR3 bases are TGTGCCAGCAGGCTTTCCAGAGGACAGGGAAACACTGAAGCTTTCTTT.

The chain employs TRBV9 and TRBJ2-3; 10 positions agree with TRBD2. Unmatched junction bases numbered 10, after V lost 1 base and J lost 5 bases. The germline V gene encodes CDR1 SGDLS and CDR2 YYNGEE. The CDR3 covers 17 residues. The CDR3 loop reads CASSVQRGGAPVDTQYF. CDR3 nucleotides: TGTGCCAGCAGCGTACAGCGGGGGGGCGCCCCGGTAGATACGCAGTATTTT.

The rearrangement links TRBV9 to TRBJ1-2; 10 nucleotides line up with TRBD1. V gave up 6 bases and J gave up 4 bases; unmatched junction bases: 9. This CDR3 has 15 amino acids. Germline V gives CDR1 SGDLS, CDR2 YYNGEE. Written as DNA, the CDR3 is TGTGCCAGCAACCCCACGACAGGGGGCTTCTATGGCTACACCTTC. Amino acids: CASNPTTGGFYGYTF.

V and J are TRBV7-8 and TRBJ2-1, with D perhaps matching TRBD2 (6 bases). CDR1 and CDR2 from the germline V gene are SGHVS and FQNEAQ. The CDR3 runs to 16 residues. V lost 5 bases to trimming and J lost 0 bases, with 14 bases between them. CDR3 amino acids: CASSIRTTSSYNEQFF. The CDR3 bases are TGTGCCAGCAGCATCCGGACTACGAGCTCCTACAATGAGCAGTTCTTC. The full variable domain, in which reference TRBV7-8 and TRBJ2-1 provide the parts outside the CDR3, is GAGVSQSPRYKVAKRGQDVALRCDPISGHVSLFWYQQALGQGPEFLTYFQNEAQLDKSGLPSDRFFAERPEGSVSTLKIQRTQQEDSAVYLCASSIRTTSSYNEQFFGPGTRLTVL.

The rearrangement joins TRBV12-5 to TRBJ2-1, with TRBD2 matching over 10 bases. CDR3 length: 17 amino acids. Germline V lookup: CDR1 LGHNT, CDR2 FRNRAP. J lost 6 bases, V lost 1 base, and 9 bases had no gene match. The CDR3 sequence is CASGLGSSGGPSNEQFF. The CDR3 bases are TGTGCTAGTGGTTTGGGGTCTAGCGGGGGCCCCTCCAATGAGCAGTTCTTC.

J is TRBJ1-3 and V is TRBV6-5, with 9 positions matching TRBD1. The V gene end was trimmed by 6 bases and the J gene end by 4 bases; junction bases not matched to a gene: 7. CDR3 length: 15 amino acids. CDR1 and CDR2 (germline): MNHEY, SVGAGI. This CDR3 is CASSAGTGRGNTIYF. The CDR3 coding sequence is TGTGCCAGCAGCGCCGGGACAGGGAGAGGAAACACCATATATTTT.

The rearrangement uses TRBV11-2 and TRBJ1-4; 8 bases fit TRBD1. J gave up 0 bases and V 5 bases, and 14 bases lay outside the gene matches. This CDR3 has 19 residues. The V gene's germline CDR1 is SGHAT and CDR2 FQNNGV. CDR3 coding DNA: TGTGCCAGCAGCCCTAGACAGGGGCGAGGTCTTACAACTAATGAAAAACTGTTTTTT. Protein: CASSPRQGRGLTTNEKLFF.

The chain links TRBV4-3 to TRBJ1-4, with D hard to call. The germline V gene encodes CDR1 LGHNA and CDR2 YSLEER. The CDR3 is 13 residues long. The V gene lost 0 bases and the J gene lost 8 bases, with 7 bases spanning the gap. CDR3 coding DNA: TGCGCCAGCAGCCAAGAGAGGGTCGAAAAACTGTTTTTT. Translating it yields CASSQERVEKLFF.

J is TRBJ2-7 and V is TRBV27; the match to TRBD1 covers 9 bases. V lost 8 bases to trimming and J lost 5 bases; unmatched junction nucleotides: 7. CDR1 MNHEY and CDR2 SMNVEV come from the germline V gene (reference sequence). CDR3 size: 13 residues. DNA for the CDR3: TGTGCCAGCTGGGGGACAGGGAGGGACGAGCAGTACTTC. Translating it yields CASWGTGRDEQYF.

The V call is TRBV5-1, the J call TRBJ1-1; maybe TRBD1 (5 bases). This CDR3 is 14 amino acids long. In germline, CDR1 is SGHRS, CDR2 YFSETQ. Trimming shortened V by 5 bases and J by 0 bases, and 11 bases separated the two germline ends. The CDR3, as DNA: TGCGCCAGCAGGATGACAGAGCTGAACACTGAAGCTTTCTTT. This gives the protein CASRMTELNTEAFF. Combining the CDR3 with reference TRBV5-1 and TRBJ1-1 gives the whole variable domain KAGVTQTPRYLIKTRGQQVTLSCSPISGHRSVSWYQQTPGQGLQFLFEYFSETQRNKGNFPGRFSGRQFSNSRSEMNVSTLELGDSALYLCASRMTELNTEAFFGQGTRLTVV.

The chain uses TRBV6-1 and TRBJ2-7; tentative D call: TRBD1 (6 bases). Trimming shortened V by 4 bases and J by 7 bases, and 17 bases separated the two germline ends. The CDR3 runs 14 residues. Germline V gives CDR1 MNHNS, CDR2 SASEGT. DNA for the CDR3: TGTGCCAGCAGTGGGCTAAGGACAGTGGCGGAGCAGTACTTC. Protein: CASSGLRTVAEQYF.

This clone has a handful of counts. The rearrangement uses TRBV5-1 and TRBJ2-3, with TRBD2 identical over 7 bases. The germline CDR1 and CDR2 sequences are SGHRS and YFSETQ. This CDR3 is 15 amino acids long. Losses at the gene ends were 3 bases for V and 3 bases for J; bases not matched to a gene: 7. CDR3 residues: CASSSRLAWTDTQYF. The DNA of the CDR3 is TGCGCCAGCAGCTCCCGACTAGCATGGACAGATACGCAGTATTTT.

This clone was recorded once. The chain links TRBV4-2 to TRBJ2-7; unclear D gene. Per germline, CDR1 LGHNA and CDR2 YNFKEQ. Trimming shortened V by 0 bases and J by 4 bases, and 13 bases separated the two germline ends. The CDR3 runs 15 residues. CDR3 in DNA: TGTGCCAGCAGCCAAGATGAGCGCGCGAGTTACGAGCAGTACTTC. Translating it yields CASSQDERASYEQYF.

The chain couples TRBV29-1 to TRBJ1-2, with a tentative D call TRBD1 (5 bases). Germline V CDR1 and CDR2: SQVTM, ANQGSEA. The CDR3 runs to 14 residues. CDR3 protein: CGAGSLGSGYGYTF. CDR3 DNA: TGCGGGGCGGGATCGCTCGGGTCGGGCTATGGCTACACCTTC.

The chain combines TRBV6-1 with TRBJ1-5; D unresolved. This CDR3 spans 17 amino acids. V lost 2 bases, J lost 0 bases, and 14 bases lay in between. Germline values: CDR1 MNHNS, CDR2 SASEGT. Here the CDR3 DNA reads TGTGCCAGCAGTGAAAGACATCCCCCTTATAGCAATCAGCCCCAGCATTTT. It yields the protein CASSERHPPYSNQPQHF.